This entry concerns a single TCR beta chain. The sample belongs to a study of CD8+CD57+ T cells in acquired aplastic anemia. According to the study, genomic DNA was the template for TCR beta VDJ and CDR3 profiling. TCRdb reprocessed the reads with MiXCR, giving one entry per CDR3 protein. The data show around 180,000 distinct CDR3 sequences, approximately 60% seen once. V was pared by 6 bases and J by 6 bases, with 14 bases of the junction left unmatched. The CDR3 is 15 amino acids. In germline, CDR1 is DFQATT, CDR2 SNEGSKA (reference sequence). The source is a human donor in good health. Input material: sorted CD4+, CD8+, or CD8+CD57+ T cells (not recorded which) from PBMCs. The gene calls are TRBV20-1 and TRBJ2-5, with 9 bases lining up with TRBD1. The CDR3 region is CSAMTGTGRGKTQYF. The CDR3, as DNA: TGCAGTGCGATGACCGGGACAGGGCGAGGGAAGACCCAGTACTTC.